One sample yielded the 2 T cell receptor beta chains listed below, sequenced in a study of identical twins. TCRdb re-called the 5' RACE reads through MiXCR, storing one row per CDR3 protein. The table includes about 920,000 distinct CDR3 sequences, around an eighth detected once. The data also belong to a second study, concerning yellow fever vaccine responses in identical twins.

The sample comprised PBMCs. These receptors all come from a woman between 18 and 30 years old in good health.

V gene TRBV5-1 combines with J gene TRBJ2-3; TRBD1 agrees at 9 bases. With V trimmed by 4 bases and J by 4 bases, 4 bases remained unmatched. The CDR3 is 14 amino acids. Germline CDR1 SGHRS, CDR2 YFSETQ. The CDR3 DNA follows: TGCGCCAGCAGCGGGGACAGGGCCGCAGATACGCAGTATTTT. Translation gives CASSGDRAADTQYF. The variable domain in full, with the rest retrieved from reference TRBV5-1 and TRBJ2-3, is KAGVTQTPRYLIKTRGQQVTLSCSPISGHRSVSWYQQTPGQGLQFLFEYFSETQRNKGNFPGRFSGRQFSNSRSEMNVSTLELGDSALYLCASSGDRAADTQYFGPGTRLTVL.

In this sample, this clonotype turned up a few times. The rearrangement joins TRBV10-3 to TRBJ1-3, with 7 bases identical to TRBD1. The V segment lost 6 bases and the J segment 0 bases; nucleotides outside the gene matches: 8. CDR1 is ENHRY and CDR2 is SYGVKD in the germline V gene. This CDR3 is built from 16 residues. CDR3: CAISATGDDSGNTIYF. CDR3 DNA sequence: TGTGCCATCAGCGCTACAGGGGATGACTCTGGAAACACCATATATTTT.